Described below is a single T cell receptor (beta chain) sequence and its context. Antigen unknown. Pregnant or lactating patients and those with other autoimmune diseases or uncontrolled infections were excluded. This sample is part of a study of Graves' ophthalmopathy and Graves' hyperthyroidism. Across the whole study: Upon initial diagnosis and before any treatment, peripheral blood was collected. Study results and caveats: In predicting ophthalmopathy progression, the model reached over 70% sensitivity and around 72% specificity. Detected in blood as well were most expanded thyroid clonotypes with frequency above 0.001.

Using RNA transcripts, the TCR beta CDR3 regions were amplified. The workflow started with a first-round RT-PCR run with HTBI primers and then moved on to a second-round multiplex PCR. TCRdb re-derived calls from the multiplex PCR reads in MiXCR, one entry per CDR3 protein. The table records approximately 640,000 distinct CDR3 sequences, roughly 41% of them present only once. Sequenced material: peripheral blood. The receptor was isolated from an adult man with Graves' ophthalmopathy.

The chain's CDR3 is CASSDRVMTF. The DNA for the CDR3 is TGTGCCAGCAGTGACAGGGTCATGACTTTC. The chain is built from TRBV25-1 and TRBJ2-6; possibly TRBD1 for D (5 bases). CDR3 size: 10 residues. Germline lookup yields CDR1 MGHDK and CDR2 SYGVNS. V gave up 3 bases and J gave up 17 bases, with 8 bases separating them. Based on the CDR3 plus reference TRBV25-1 and TRBJ2-6, the full variable domain is EADIYQTPRYLVIGTGKKITLECSQTMGHDKMYWYQQDPGMELHLIHYSYGVNSTEKGDLSSESTVSRIRTEHFPLTLESARPSHTSQYLCASSDRVMTFGAGSRLTVL.